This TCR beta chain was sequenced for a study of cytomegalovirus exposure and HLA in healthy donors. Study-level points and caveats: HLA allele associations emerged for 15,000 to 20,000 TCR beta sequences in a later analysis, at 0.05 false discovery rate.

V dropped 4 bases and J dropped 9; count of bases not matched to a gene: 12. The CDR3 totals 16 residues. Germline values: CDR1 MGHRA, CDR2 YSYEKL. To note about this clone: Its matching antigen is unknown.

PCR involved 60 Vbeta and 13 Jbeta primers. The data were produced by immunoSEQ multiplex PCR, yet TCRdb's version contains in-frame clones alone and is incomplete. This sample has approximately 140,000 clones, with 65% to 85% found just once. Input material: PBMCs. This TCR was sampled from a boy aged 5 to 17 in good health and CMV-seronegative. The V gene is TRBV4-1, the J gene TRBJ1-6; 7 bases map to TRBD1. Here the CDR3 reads CASSPPMTGTFSPLHF. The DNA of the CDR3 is TGCGCCAGCAGCCCGCCCATGACAGGGACGTTTTCACCCCTCCACTTT.